This entry features one T cell receptor beta chain sequence. Other DNA sequences in this specimen translate into the identical CDR3. The data belong to a study of shared clonotypes between healthy human individuals. CDR1 is DFQATT, CDR2 SNEGSKA, per germline (reference sequence). The CDR3 is 11 amino acids. Trimming cost V 3 bases and J 2 bases, with 5 bases left between them. Libraries were prepared by immunoSEQ multiplex PCR; TCRdb keeps only in-frame clonotypes and omits some of them. The sample lists some 1,900,000 clones; about 95% were seen once. CD45RO-negative, CCR7-selected cells formed the naive CD8 fraction, which excluded terminally differentiated effector memory CD45RA+ cells.

The sequenced material came from naive CD8+ T cells sorted from blood. The chain has TRBV20-1 and TRBJ2-7; D ambiguous. The clonotype was recovered from a man between 18 and 35 years old in good health. CDR3 nucleotide sequence: TGCAGTGCTAGTCCCACCTACGAGCAGTACTTC. Protein: CSASPTYEQYF.